This TCR beta chain comes out of a study of T cell responses to AZD1222 COVID-19 vaccine. CDR1 SGHNT and CDR2 YYREEE come from the germline V gene (reference sequence). The CDR3 is made up of 14 amino acids. V dropped 4 bases and J dropped 4; count of bases not matched to a gene: 4. Findings of the study overall: Most donors were white British and more were female, and clonal diversity was possibly underestimated.

As regards this clone: Antigen: not known.

Assay used: immunoSEQ multiplex PCR; TCRdb lists only in-frame clones, some missing. This table holds some 170,000 clones, about nine tenths found once. The chain carries TRBV5-4 and TRBJ1-5; the match to TRBD1 covers 8 bases. The input for sequencing was peripheral blood, taken 28 days after the second dose of the MenACWY control vaccine. The clonotype comes from an adult who received the MenACWY meningococcal vaccine as a control. CDR3 sequence (DNA): TGTGCCAGCAGCCCCGGACAGGGAAATCAGCCCCAGCATTTT. It translates to CASSPGQGNQPQHF.